This TCR beta chain was retrieved from a study of read filtering for tumor transcriptome and immune sequencing. On the study more broadly: IR-seq gave about 3.5 to 11 million TCR reads per sample; RNA-seq gave about 80 to 1,400. Study results and limitations: The sorted CD138-negative fraction was a mixed bone marrow immune population, not purified T cells.

This library used approximately 0.4 ug RNA and molecular barcoded adaptors spanning alpha/delta and beta/gamma chains. TCRdb re-called the reads through MiXCR, storing one row per CDR3 protein. The table includes about 19,000 distinct CDR3 sequences, around 21% detected once. This clonotype has more than one count but fewer than ten. Its matching antigen is unknown. The CDR3 loop spans 14 amino acids. V was trimmed by 3 bases and J by 0 bases, leaving 10 bases between them. The germline gives CDR1 SQVTM, CDR2 ANQGSEA. Sequencing was carried out using a population of CD138-negative cells sorted from bone marrow. V is TRBV29-1 and J is TRBJ2-3; perhaps TRBD2 as D (6 bases). The sequence was obtained from a donor aged 40 or older with multiple myeloma. CDR3 residues: CSVEGLRSTDTQYF. CDR3 nucleotides: TGCAGCGTTGAGGGACTCAGAAGCACAGATACGCAGTATTTT.